This T cell receptor beta chain was retrieved from a study of cytomegalovirus exposure and HLA in healthy donors. As for this clone: Antigen: not known.

60 Vbeta and 13 Jbeta primers were used in PCR. The authors' processing: Later reanalysis found roughly 80 million unique TCR beta chains, about 10 million of them shared. Method: immunoSEQ multiplex PCR; TCRdb's copy keeps in-frame clones and lacks some. V and J calls and clone size follow that table, whereas D and trimming were derived from the DNA. The sample includes 65,000 to 80,000 clones. Whole-study results and caveats: In a later analysis, across HLA loci, associated TCR counts were highest for DRB1, lowest for HLA-C. Sequencing depth roughly uniform across donors was assumed in presence/absence analyses.

The sequenced material came from PBMCs. This TCR was sampled from a female donor in good health and CMV-seropositive.

The CDR3 is CASSEWEGAEAFF. The DNA of the CDR3 is TGTGCCAGCAGTGAATGGGAGGGAGCTGAAGCTTTCTTT. V is TRBV6-4 and J is TRBJ1-1; D not certain. The V gene's germline CDR1 is MRHNA and CDR2 SNTAGT. The CDR3 length is 13 residues. Trimming stripped 3 bases from V and 6 bases from J, with 11 bases between.